This TCR beta chain was identified during a study of identical twins. Looked up from germline, CDR1 is SQVTM and CDR2 is ANQGSEA. The CDR3 has 14 residues. V lost 6 bases and J lost 7, with 18 bases in between. This clonotype has more than one count but fewer than ten. TCRdb redid the calling of the 5' RACE reads with MiXCR, one entry per CDR3 protein. In the table there are more than 250,000 distinct CDR3 sequences, about 8.3% of which are singletons. Every sampled donor was Caucasian and healthy. A further study also used this sample, focusing on yellow fever vaccine responses in identical twins.

The receptor comes from a woman aged 18-29 years in good health. Sample: memory (CD45RO+) T cells sorted from blood. The chain joins TRBV29-1 to TRBJ2-2; no definite D call. In DNA form, the CDR3 reads TGCAGCGTCATATCCGACGGATTTGGCGGGGAGCTGTTTTTT. Residues: CSVISDGFGGELFF.